This T cell receptor (beta chain) was captured by sequencing in a study of cytomegalovirus exposure and HLA in healthy donors (dated by TCRdb to 2015 to 2018). General notes on the study: In an earlier analysis of under 600 of the donors, 250 to 300 Gb of sequence data and 90 million to 120 million unique TCR beta sequences from 180 million or so T cells were reported. Class I and class II HLA loci were covered by the typing at four-digit resolution. A later analysis re-examined previously published TCR beta repertoires from about 700 donors and added high-resolution HLA genotyping to investigate patterns of TCR occurrence. Along with the approximately 700-subject first cohort, a separate validation cohort of over a hundred different subjects was used. A handful of DR-DQ haplotypes were handled as single units for association and clustering because linkage in the cohort was strong. Alongside the repertoire data, information on donor age, sex, ethnicity and CMV serostatus was compiled. An early release that covered fewer than 750 HLA-typed donors contained around 300 gigabases of sequencing data and 80 million or so unique TCR sequences. An earlier analysis of a few hundred of the donors applied high-throughput TCR beta sequencing to assess whether each TCR beta V gene segment acted as functional or pseudogenic. Using immunosequencing, the study profiled T cell repertoires from about 610 subjects and related those repertoires to cytomegalovirus serostatus. Among the roughly 370 genotyped donors, around 81% belonged to the genetic ancestry cluster associated with self-reported Caucasian donors. The study aimed to test whether signatures of past pathogen exposure could be identified by cataloging public T cell receptors. To predict cytomegalovirus infection status, the study brought together high-throughput TCR immunosequencing, statistical association of individual TCRs with disease status, and machine learning. The later analysis used no new phenotypic data to find candidate immune exposures, relying instead on TCR beta sequences and their occurrence across donors. Every discovery cohort repertoire had been produced on one sequencing platform. A later genetic analysis used genome-wide SNP genotypes for about three fifths of the 666 donors, treating that subset as a discovery cohort. The number of donors typed differed by locus, with about 629-640 for A, B, C, DRB1 and DQB1, roughly 550 for DQA1, 606 for DPA1, and some 440 for DPB1. Among over 350 genotyped donors of the cohort, an average of about 240,000 unique TCR beta nucleotide sequences were sequenced per donor, around 18% of them non-productive.

Remarks on this clone: This clone's antigen is unknown. Nothing much larger sits one base from this clone, and base qualities are not available.

In total, roughly 670 healthy bone marrow donors made up the cohort. At the time of sampling, all cohort members were nominally healthy, though unrecorded immune exposures were likely present. The donor was CMV seronegative and was included in the group of about 350 seronegative cohort members. Every donor gave a peripheral blood sample, and the peripheral blood mononuclear cells from that sample were used for TCR beta sequencing. The Qiagen DNeasy Blood Extraction Kit was used to extract genomic DNA from the blood cell samples. Summary of the overall study and its limitations: A cluster of highly shared sequence variants was judged likely to be a technical artifact of the sequencing pipeline. In a later analysis, the rate of TCR association differed among HLA loci, with DRB1 alleles having the most associated TCRs and HLA-C alleles having the fewest. The presence/absence analyses assumed that sequencing depth was roughly uniform across donors, and that assumption may not be true. At a false discovery rate of 0.05, a later analysis linked around 15,000 TCR beta sequences to specific HLA alleles. Because counts were too low, about 15 rarely observed V segments, including chromosome 9 orphons, were left out of the earlier analysis of approximately 580 of the donors. The authors suggested that the approach could potentially be extended to other disease states and immunological phenotypes. According to a later analysis, most CMV-associated TCR beta chains appeared to be HLA-restricted, and the HLA associations seemed to be driven largely by CMV exposure. Some IMGT-functional V segments, including TRBV6-2 and TRBV6-3, could not be distinguished by the 87-base-pair reads and were therefore excluded. Because HLA typing was missing for some donors at each locus, association tests included only the typed subset. Immune exposure information for the cohort was limited to CMV serostatus. An earlier analysis of several hundred of the donors showed that most TCR beta V segments appeared in productive rearrangements either about 87% or about 30% of the time, which broadly matched IMGT annotations. Strong co-occurrence of HLA alleles, especially DR and DQ, made assigning TCR associations to individual alleles difficult. The cohort was sequenced for TCR beta chains only, and without alpha or paired-chain data the features that could be detected were limited. According to a later genetic analysis, donors in an Asian-associated ancestry cluster had fewer N-insertions in productive TCRs than the approximately 650-donor mean. In both the original and validation cohorts, the classifier was reported to diagnose cytomegalovirus status with high specificity and sensitivity. A further reported finding was that TCR beta sequences accurately predicted the HLA-A and HLA-B alleles for most subjects in the first cohort. While some public TCRs were present in many individuals, most TCR sequences turned up only very rarely across donors. Several of the top co-occurrence clusters appeared to be linked to parvovirus B19, influenza, CMV and Epstein-Barr virus, according to a later analysis. A total of 150 or so TCR beta chains were listed by the study as associated with cytomegalovirus. An association between a missense DCLRE1C variant and V-gene and J-gene trimming of TCR beta chains was found in a later genetic analysis and replicated in an independent cohort. A few of the identified cytomegalovirus-associated TCR beta chains were confirmed in vitro to be specific for cytomegalovirus antigens. Compared with equally common non-associated chains, HLA-associated TCR beta chains in a later analysis were more clonally expanded and had lower generation probabilities. Linkage disequilibrium might explain the correlated functional status among segregating V segments, but an unknown experimental factor could not be ruled out.

Libraries were made using the immunoSEQ multiplex PCR assay. For the multiplex PCR, a mixture combining 60 forward primers for TCR Vbeta segments and 13 reverse primers for TCR Jbeta segments was used. The CDR3 region of rearranged TCR beta genes was amplified from genomic DNA with a multiplex PCR assay. Amplified TCR beta libraries were sequenced as 87-base-pair reads on the Illumina HiSeq System. In the authors' own workflow: Across the 670 or so repertoires, a later analysis counted some 80 million unique TCR beta chains, about 10 million of which were shared by at least two donors. Raw reads were error-corrected and collapsed into unique sequences by a nearest-neighbor algorithm in which closely related sequences were merged to remove PCR and sequencing errors. Alignment of CDR3 sequences to IMGT reference sequences was used to assign V, D and J gene segments. For a sequence to be retained, a match of at least six nucleotides to both a V gene segment and a J gene segment was required. A rearrangement was called productive if the CDR3 had no stop codons and remained in frame with V and J, and every other rearrangement was called non-productive. CDR3 was defined by IMGT convention, running from the second conserved V-encoded cysteine to the conserved J-encoded phenylalanine. Sequences without an unambiguous match to a single V gene segment were excluded from the earlier analysis of approximately 600 of the donors. An earlier analysis of over 450 of the donors classified V segments as functional when productive rearrangements were above 56.7% and as segregating when the standard deviation between donors was above 5%. A statistical classification framework was built to diagnose cytomegalovirus status from the catalog of TCR beta chain sequences. In a later analysis, TCR nucleotide sequences were compared against IMGT/GENE-DB human TR gene sequences so that V and J genes could be assigned. In a later analysis, CDR3 sequences and most-parsimonious VDJ recombination scenarios were assigned using the TCRdist pipeline. In a later analysis, each TCR beta chain was defined by its CDR3 amino acid sequence together with its V-gene family, and reads without a unique V-gene family were excluded. In a later analysis, approximately 640 highly shared, low-generation-probability nucleotide sequences were removed to address suspected cross-contamination and a sequencing artifact. In a later analysis, a clonal expansion index for each public chain was calculated from normalized within-repertoire ranks of inferred template counts. In a later analysis, generation probabilities were computed using a VDJ recombination model fitted to out-of-frame rearrangements, and the results were checked against IGoR. A later analysis scored TCR-TCR, TCR-HLA and TCR-CMV co-occurrence with hypergeometric tests, applying a repertoire-size bias correction to TCR pairs. A later analysis estimated false discovery rates by permuting HLA or CMV assignments 20 times. In a later analysis, co-occurring TCRs were grouped with DBSCAN, and TCRdist sequence similarity was added when clustering was performed within HLA-allele-positive subsets. Repertoires with fewer than 30,000 or more than 120,000 public chains were left out of co-occurrence clustering, as were a handful of repertoires with anomalous nucleotide sharing. TCRdb took over this immuneACCESS table, retaining in-frame rearrangements with V and J assigned. Such tables are incomplete; in checked studies, under half of the missing clones stem from an unresolved V gene, and the remainder is unexplained. That table furnishes V, J and clone size, whereas the DNA furnished D and trimming. The sample table contains 100,000 or so clones; only one count was recorded for around 85% of them. The ten largest clones capture 3% to 4% of the sample.

CDR1 and CDR2 were assigned from the germline V gene as MNHNS and SASEGT. The CDR3, from cysteine to phenylalanine, totals 13 residues. Only the CDR3 DNA stays, 39 bases, in frame from base 1. Recombination linked TRBV6-1 to TRBJ2-3; a weak D assignment points to TRBD2 (6 bases agree). This TCR came from a man aged 25 to 40 in good health and CMV-seronegative. The sequenced sample was PBMCs. The CDR3 corresponds to CGVAETSTDTQYF. The DNA sequence is given as TGTGGGGTAGCGGAAACTAGCACAGATACGCAGTATTTT.